The 15 T cell receptor beta chains below all came from one sample that was sequenced in a study of neurological immune-mediated disorders. TCRdb analysed the 5' RACE reads with MiXCR anew, one entry per CDR3 protein. The data show 20,000 to 25,000 distinct CDR3 sequences, approximately 6.6% seen once. Sequencing was performed on CD8+ T cells from blood. The origin of the receptors is a young man in good health.

This clonotype showed up many times. The J gene is TRBJ1-5, the V gene TRBV6-4, with 7 bases aligning to TRBD1. The germline CDR1 and CDR2 sequences are MRHNA and SNTAGT. The CDR3 is 13 residues long. The V gene end was trimmed by 6 bases and the J gene end by 9 bases; junction bases not matched to a gene: 8. CDR3 region: CASRNRGPSPQHF. Written as DNA, the CDR3 is TGTGCCAGCAGGAACAGGGGCCCCTCGCCCCAGCATTTT.

This clonotype came up many times. This rearrangement joins TRBV2 to TRBJ2-3; D is possibly TRBD2 (6 bases). From germline, CDR1 is SNHLY and CDR2 FYNNEI. The CDR3 extends over 17 amino acids. With 3 bases removed from V and 3 bases from J, the gap between germline ends came to 19 bases. In nucleotides, the CDR3 is TGTGCCAGCAGTGACCCCACACGGGACTTGGGGACAGATACGCAGTATTTT. Protein product: CASSDPTRDLGTDTQYF.

This clonotype came up many times. V usage is TRBV4-1 and J usage is TRBJ1-5; D gene unclear. The germline V gene has CDR1 MGHRA and CDR2 YSYEKL. This CDR3 is 15 amino acids long. V was pared by 0 bases and J by 5 bases, with 11 bases between. The CDR3 DNA sequence: TGCGCCAGCAGCCAAGACGCACAAGGCCATCAGCCCCAGCATTTT. It is translated as CASSQDAQGHQPQHF.

This clonotype was counted ten times or more. The chain combines TRBV6-5 with TRBJ2-7, with a weak D call TRBD2 (7 bases). Germline V CDR1 and CDR2: MNHEY, SVGAGI. Trimming took 0 bases from V and 1 from J, leaving 16 bases between them. This CDR3 region has 17 residues. As DNA, the CDR3 is TGTGCCAGCAGTTACTCGTCCGTGCGGGGGCCGTCCTACGAGCAGTACTTC. Amino acids: CASSYSSVRGPSYEQYF.

This clonotype was seen at least ten times. The genes are TRBV20-1 and TRBJ2-6, with a weak D call TRBD2 (7 bases). CDR3 length: 16 residues. Trimming removed 6 bases from V and 0 bases from J, with 15 bases in between. Germline lookup yields CDR1 DFQATT and CDR2 SNEGSKA (reference sequence). The CDR3 spells CSASGGAISGANVLTF. The CDR3 bases are TGCAGTGCAAGTGGGGGGGCCATCTCTGGGGCCAACGTCCTGACTTTC.

Points on this clonotype: This sequence may be a read error, since a much larger clone differs from it by one base. The chain combines TRBV19 with TRBJ2-7; 9 bases fit TRBD1. The junction had 18 bases not matched to a gene; V was cut back by 7 bases and J by 8 bases. Germline V CDR1 and CDR2: LNHDA, SQIVND (reference sequence). The CDR3 length is 16 residues. The CDR3 sequence: CASTLTQNRGQYQQYF. The DNA of the CDR3 is TGTGCCAGTACCCTCACACAAAACAGGGGGCAGTACCAGCAGTACTTC.

This clonotype was recorded many times. The V and J genes are TRBV27 and TRBJ1-1; the D gene is possibly TRBD1 (5 bases). CDR3 length equals 17 residues. Trimming shortened V by 2 bases and J by 4 bases, and 20 bases separated the two germline ends. CDR1 and CDR2 (germline): MNHEY, SMNVEV (reference sequence). Here the CDR3 reads CASSLGAGPGWGTEAFF. As DNA, the CDR3 is TGTGCCAGCAGTTTAGGGGCAGGGCCCGGTTGGGGCACTGAAGCTTTCTTT.

This clonotype was recorded at least ten times. CDR3 loop: CSARGQGTDRIQETQYF. CDR3 DNA sequence: TGCAGTGCTAGAGGTCAAGGGACAGACAGAATTCAAGAGACCCAGTACTTC. V gene TRBV20-1 combines with J gene TRBJ2-5; 7 positions match TRBD1. CDR1 is DFQATT and CDR2 is SNEGSKA in the germline V gene (reference sequence). The V and J ends lost 1 base and 2 bases, in that order; junction bases with no gene match: 13. The CDR3 covers 17 residues.

Many counts were recorded for this clonotype. The rearrangement uses TRBV4-2 and TRBJ2-5; D is possibly TRBD2 (5 bases). Trimming shortened V by 4 bases and J by 5 bases, and 23 bases separated the two germline ends. Per germline, CDR1 LGHNA and CDR2 YNFKEQ. The CDR3 covers 17 residues. The CDR3 DNA follows: TGTGCCAGCAGCCCCAATCAACGCCCCCGTCCGGGGGAGACCCAGTACTTC. Residues: CASSPNQRPRPGETQYF.

At least ten counts were recorded for this clonotype. The rearrangement links TRBV5-1 to TRBJ1-6; no definite D call. V lost 5 bases and J lost 6, with 12 bases in between. From germline, CDR1 is SGHRS and CDR2 YFSETQ. The CDR3 is made up of 14 amino acids. The CDR3 DNA reads as TGCGCCAGCAGTTATGGTACAGCTAATTCACCCCTCCACTTT. Translation gives CASSYGTANSPLHF.

This clonotype rates as medium-sized. The J gene is TRBJ2-6, the V gene TRBV7-3, with D uncertain. Germline CDR1 is SGHTA and CDR2 is FQGTGA. There are 15 residues in the CDR3. Deletions cut 5 bases from V and 0 bases from J, with 8 bases between. CDR3 amino acids: CASSEHDSGANVLTF. The DNA of the CDR3 is TGTGCCAGCAGCGAACATGACTCTGGGGCCAACGTCCTGACTTTC. The full variable domain, in which reference TRBV7-3 and TRBJ2-6 provide the parts outside the CDR3, is GAGVSQTPSNKVTEKGKYVELRCDPISGHTALYWYRQSLGQGPEFLIYFQGTGAADDSGLPNDRFFAVRPEGSVSTLKIQRTERGDSAVYLCASSEHDSGANVLTFGAGSRLTVL.

Many counts were recorded for this clonotype. This chain uses TRBV27 with TRBJ1-1; D unresolved. This CDR3 contains 14 residues. V was clipped by 2 bases and J by 3 bases, with 10 bases between them. In germline, CDR1 is MNHEY, CDR2 SMNVEV (reference sequence). CDR3 loop: CASSLEPEDTEAFF. For the CDR3, the DNA is TGTGCCAGCAGTTTAGAACCGGAAGACACTGAAGCTTTCTTT.

This clonotype was found many times. This chain connects TRBV14 to TRBJ2-7; 9 bases match TRBD1. The CDR3 runs 13 residues. J was trimmed by 3 bases and V by 5 bases; bases with no gene match: 2. Germline V gene data show CDR1 as SGHDN and CDR2 as FVKESK. The CDR3 spells CASSGQGIYEQYF. The CDR3 coding sequence is TGTGCCAGCAGCGGACAGGGGATCTACGAGCAGTACTTC.

This clonotype has ten or more counts. The CDR3 is CASSLTDTGELFF. CDR3 nucleotide sequence: TGTGCCAGCAGCCTGACAGACACCGGGGAGCTGTTTTTT. The rearrangement links TRBV6-2 or TRBV6-3 to TRBJ2-2; D perhaps matches TRBD1 (5 bases). The CDR3 loop spans 13 amino acids. Germline-derived CDR1 and CDR2 are MNHEY and SVGEGT. The ends were cut back, 6 bases at V and 3 bases at J, with 8 bases in the middle.

This clonotype was seen many times. The chain combines TRBV5-1 with TRBJ1-2; maybe TRBD1 (5 bases). There are 13 residues in the CDR3. Germline-derived CDR1 and CDR2 are SGHRS and YFSETQ. V was shortened by 4 bases and J by 4 bases, with 11 bases between the two germline ends. This CDR3 is CASSGGTGYGYTF. In DNA form, the CDR3 reads TGCGCCAGCAGCGGCGGGACCGGCTATGGCTACACCTTC.